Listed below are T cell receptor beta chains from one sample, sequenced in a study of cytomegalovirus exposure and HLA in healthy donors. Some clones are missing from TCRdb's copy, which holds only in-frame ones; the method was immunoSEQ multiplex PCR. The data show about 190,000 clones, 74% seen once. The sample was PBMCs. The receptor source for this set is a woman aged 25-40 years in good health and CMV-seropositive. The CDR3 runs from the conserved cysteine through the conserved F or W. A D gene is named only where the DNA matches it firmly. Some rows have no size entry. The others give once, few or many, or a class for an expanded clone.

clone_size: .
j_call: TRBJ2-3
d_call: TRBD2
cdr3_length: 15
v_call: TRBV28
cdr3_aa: CASSWTSGNADTQYF
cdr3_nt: TGTGCCAGCAGTTGGACTAGCGGGAATGCAGATACGCAGTATTTT

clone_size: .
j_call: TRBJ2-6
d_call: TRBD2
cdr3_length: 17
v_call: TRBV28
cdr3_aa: CASSPGTSVSGANVLTF
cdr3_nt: TGTGCCAGCAGTCCCGGGACTAGCGTCTCTGGGGCCAACGTCCTGACTTTC

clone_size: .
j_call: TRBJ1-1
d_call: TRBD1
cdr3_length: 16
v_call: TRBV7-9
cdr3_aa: CASSGGTGGGETEAFF
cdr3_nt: TGTGCCAGCTCCGGGGGGACAGGGGGCGGAGAAACTGAAGCTTTCTTT

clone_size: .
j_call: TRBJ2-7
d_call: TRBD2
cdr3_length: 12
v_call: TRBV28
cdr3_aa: CATRENPYEQYF
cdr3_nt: TGTGCCACGCGGGAGAACCCCTACGAGCAGTACTTC

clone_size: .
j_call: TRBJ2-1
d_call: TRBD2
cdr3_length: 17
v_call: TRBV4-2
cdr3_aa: CASSQDLGLAGPSGSVF
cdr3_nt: TGTGCCAGCAGCCAAGATTTAGGACTAGCGGGACCATCCGGCTCAGTCTTC

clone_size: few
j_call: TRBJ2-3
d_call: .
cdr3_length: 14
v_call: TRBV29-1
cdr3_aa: CSVLSGTHADTQYF
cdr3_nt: TGCAGCGTTCTATCCGGGACACATGCAGATACGCAGTATTTT

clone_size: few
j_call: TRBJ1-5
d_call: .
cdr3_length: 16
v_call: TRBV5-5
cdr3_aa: CASSLGEYTRGQPQHF
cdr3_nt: TGTGCCAGCAGCTTGGGGGAGTATACCAGGGGCCAGCCCCAGCATTTT

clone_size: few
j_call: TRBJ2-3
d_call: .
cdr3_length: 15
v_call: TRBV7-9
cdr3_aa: CASAGTAQLTDTQYF
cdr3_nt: TGTGCCAGCGCGGGAACAGCCCAGCTCACAGATACGCAGTATTTT

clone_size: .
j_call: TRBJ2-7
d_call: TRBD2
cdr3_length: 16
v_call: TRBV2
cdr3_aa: CASSERKVAGGYEQYF
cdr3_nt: TGTGCCAGCAGTGAAAGGAAGGTAGCGGGAGGGTACGAGCAGTACTTC

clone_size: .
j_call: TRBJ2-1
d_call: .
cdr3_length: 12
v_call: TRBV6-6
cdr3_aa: CASSYLSNEQFF
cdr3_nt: TGTGCCAGCAGTTACCTAAGTAATGAGCAGTTCTTC

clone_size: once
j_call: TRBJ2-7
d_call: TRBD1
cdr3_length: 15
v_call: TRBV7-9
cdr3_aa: CASSASFDRVYEQYF
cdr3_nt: TGTGCCAGCAGCGCCTCCTTCGACAGGGTTTACGAGCAGTACTTC

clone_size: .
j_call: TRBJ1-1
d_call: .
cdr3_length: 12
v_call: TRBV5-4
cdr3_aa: CASSLGDTEAFF
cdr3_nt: TGTGCCAGCAGCTTGGGAGACACTGAAGCTTTCTTT

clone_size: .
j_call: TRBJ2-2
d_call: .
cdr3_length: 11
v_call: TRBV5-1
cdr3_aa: CASSGAEELFF
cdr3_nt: TGCGCCAGCAGCGGAGCCGAGGAGCTGTTTTTT

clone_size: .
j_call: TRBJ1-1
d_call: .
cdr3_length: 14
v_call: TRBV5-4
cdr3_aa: CASSLGGPNTEAFF
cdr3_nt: TGTGCCAGCAGCTTGGGGGGGCCGAACACTGAAGCTTTCTTT

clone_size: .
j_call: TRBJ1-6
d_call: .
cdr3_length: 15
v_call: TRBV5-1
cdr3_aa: CASSLGAGYNSPLHF
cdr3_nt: TGCGCCAGCAGCTTGGGGGCAGGATATAATTCACCCCTCCACTTT

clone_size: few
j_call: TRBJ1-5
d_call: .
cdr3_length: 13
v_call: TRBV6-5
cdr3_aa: CASSYDSDQPQHF
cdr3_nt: TGTGCCAGCAGTTACGACAGCGATCAGCCCCAGCATTTT

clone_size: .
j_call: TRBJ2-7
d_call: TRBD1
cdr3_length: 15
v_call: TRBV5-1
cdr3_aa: CASSLGGTGFYEQYF
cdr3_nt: TGCGCCAGCAGCTTGGGTGGGACAGGGTTCTACGAGCAGTACTTC

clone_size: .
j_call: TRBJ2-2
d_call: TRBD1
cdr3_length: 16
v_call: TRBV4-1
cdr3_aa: CAGSQDGQVNTGELFF
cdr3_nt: TGCGCCGGCAGCCAGGATGGACAGGTTAACACCGGGGAGCTGTTTTTT

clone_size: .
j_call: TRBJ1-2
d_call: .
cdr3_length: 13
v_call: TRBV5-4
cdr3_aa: CASSLQAGAGYTF
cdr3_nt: TGTGCCAGCAGCTTGCAGGCAGGGGCCGGCTACACCTTC

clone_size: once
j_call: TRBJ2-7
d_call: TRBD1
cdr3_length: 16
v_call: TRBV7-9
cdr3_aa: CASSLTGTGKGYEQYF
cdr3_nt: TGTGCCAGCAGTTTAACCGGGACAGGGAAGGGATACGAGCAGTACTTC

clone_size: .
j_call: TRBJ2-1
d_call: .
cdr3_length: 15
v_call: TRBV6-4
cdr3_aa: CASGDVQGKGDEQFF
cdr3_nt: TGTGCCAGCGGTGACGTTCAGGGAAAGGGCGATGAGCAGTTCTTC

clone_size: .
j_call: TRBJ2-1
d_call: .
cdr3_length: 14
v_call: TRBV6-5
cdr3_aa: CASSTREAYNEQFF
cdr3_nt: TGTGCCAGCAGCACCAGGGAGGCCTACAATGAGCAGTTCTTC

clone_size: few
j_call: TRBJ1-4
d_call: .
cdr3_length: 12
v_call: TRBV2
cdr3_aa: CASGGQNEKLFF
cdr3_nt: TGTGCCAGCGGTGGACAGAATGAAAAACTGTTTTTT

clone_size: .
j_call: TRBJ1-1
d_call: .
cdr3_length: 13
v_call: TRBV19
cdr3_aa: CASSIALNTEAFF
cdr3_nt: TGTGCCAGTAGTATCGCGCTGAACACTGAAGCTTTCTTT

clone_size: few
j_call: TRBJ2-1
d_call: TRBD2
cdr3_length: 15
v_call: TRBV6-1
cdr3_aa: CASSEAASGIGEQFF
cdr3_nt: TGTGCCAGCAGTGAAGCGGCTAGCGGGATTGGTGAGCAGTTCTTC

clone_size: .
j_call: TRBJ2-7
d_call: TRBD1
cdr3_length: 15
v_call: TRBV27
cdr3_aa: CASRQSATGWYEQYF
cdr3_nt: TGTGCCAGCAGACAGTCTGCGACAGGGTGGTACGAGCAGTACTTC

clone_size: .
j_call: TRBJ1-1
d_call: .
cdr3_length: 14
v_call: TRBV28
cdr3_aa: CASSFRGGNTEAFF
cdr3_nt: TGTGCCAGCAGTTTCCGAGGGGGGAACACTGAAGCTTTCTTT

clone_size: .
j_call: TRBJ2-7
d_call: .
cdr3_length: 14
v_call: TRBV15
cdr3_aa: CATSARVGTNEQYF
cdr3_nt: TGTGCCACCAGCGCAAGAGTCGGTACTAACGAGCAGTACTTC

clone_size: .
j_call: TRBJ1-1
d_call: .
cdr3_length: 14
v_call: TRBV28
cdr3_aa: CASTPPGENTEAFF
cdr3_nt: TGTGCCAGCACCCCCCCGGGGGAGAACACTGAAGCTTTCTTT

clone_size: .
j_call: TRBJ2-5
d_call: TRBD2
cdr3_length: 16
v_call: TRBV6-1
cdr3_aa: CASSENLAGVGETQYF
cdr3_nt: TGTGCCAGCAGTGAGAATCTAGCGGGAGTAGGGGAGACCCAGTACTTC

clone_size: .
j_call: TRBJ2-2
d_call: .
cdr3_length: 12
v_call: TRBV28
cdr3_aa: CASSLGDGELFF
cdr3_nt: TGTGCCAGCAGTTTAGGAGACGGGGAGCTGTTTTTT

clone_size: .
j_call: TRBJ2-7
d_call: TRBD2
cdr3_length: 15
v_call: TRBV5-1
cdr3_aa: CASSQGLAGEYEQYF
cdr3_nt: TGCGCCAGCAGCCAGGGACTAGCGGGAGAGTACGAGCAGTACTTC

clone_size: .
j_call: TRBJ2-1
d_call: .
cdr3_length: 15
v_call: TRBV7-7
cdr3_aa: CASSFKLASYNEQFF
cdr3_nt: TGTGCTAGCAGCTTCAAGCTAGCCTCCTACAATGAGCAGTTCTTC

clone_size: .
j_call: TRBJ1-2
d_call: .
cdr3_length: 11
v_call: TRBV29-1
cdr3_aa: CSVLQGIGYTF
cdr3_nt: TGCAGCGTTCTCCAGGGTATCGGCTACACCTTC

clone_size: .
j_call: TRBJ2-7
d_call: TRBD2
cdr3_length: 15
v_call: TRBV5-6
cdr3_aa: CASSSGSGRAYEQYF
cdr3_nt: TGTGCCAGCAGCTCCGGTAGCGGGAGGGCCTACGAGCAGTACTTC

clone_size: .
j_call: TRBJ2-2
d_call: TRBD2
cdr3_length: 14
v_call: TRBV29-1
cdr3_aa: CSVDSGRGAGELFF
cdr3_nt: TGCAGCGTGGATAGCGGGAGGGGGGCCGGGGAGCTGTTTTTT

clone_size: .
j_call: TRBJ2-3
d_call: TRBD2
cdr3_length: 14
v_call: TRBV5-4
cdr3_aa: CASSSGLAADTQYF
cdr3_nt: TGTGCCAGCAGCTCCGGACTAGCGGCAGATACGCAGTATTTT

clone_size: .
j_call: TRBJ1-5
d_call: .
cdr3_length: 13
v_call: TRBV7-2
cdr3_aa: CASSLTDNQPQHF
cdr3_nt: TGTGCCAGCAGCTTAACTGATAATCAGCCCCAGCATTTT

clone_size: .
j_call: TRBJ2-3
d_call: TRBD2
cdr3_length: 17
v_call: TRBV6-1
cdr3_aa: CASSDPGLAARTDTQYF
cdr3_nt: TGTGCCAGCAGTGACCCCGGACTAGCGGCGCGCACAGATACGCAGTATTTT

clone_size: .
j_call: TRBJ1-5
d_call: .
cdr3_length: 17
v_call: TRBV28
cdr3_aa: CASSFRGARISNQPQHF
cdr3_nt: TGTGCCAGCAGTTTCCGGGGGGCAAGAATTAGCAATCAGCCCCAGCATTTT

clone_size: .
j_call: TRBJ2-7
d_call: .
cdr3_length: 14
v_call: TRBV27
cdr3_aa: CASSTLVTPYEQYF
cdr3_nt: TGTGCCAGCAGTACACTAGTTACCCCCTACGAGCAGTACTTC

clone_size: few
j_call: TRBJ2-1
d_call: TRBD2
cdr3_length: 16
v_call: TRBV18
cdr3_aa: CASSPLAGGRSNEQFF
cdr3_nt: TGTGCCAGCTCCCCGCTAGCGGGAGGGCGTAGCAATGAGCAGTTCTTC

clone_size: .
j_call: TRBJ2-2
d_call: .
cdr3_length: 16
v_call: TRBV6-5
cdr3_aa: CASSYTDRPNTGELFF
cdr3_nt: TGTGCCAGCAGTTACACTGACAGGCCGAACACCGGGGAGCTGTTTTTT

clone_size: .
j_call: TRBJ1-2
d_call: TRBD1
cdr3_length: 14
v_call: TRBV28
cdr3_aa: CASSPWTGDHGYTF
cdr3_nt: TGTGCCAGCAGTCCCTGGACAGGGGATCACGGCTACACCTTC

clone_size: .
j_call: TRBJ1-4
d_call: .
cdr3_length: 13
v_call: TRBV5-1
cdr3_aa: CASSLVVSGKLFF
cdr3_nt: TGCGCCAGCAGCTTGGTAGTATCCGGAAAACTGTTTTTT